Sequencing of this T cell receptor (beta chain) was carried out in a study of Ad26.COV2.S vaccination and SARS-CoV-2 variants (dated by TCRdb to 2020 to 2022). The study in broad terms: The specificity and breadth of SARS-CoV-2-reactive T cell receptors after Ad26.COV2.S vaccination were assessed by TCRbeta repertoire sequencing. The TCR-sequenced set comprised approximately 32 samples: some 19 Ad26.COV2.S vaccine recipients, 5 placebo recipients and 8 SARS-CoV-2 convalescent individuals.

Study-wide conclusions, independent of this receptor: Non-spike TCR breadth was comparable between vaccine and placebo recipients, consistent with the vaccine containing only spike. The authors noted that total T cell responses may have been underestimated by the TCR breadth and depth analyses. Compared with placebo recipients, Ad26.COV2.S recipients showed higher spike-specific TCR breadth (P = 0.0014). After vaccination, spike-specific CD8+ and CD4+ T cell responses were reported to show substantial breadth.

About this clone: Its antigen specificity is not known. No per-base quality is available; no much larger clone lies one base away.

The immunoSEQ Assay was the method used to sequence TCRbeta CDR3 regions. After extraction, genomic DNA underwent amplification by bias-controlled multiplex PCR, followed by high-throughput sequencing. The original methods were these. To quantify the absolute abundance of every unique TCRbeta CDR3 region, sequences were collapsed and filtered. Usable DNA was measured by amplifying reference genes present in all nucleated cells, and TCRbeta template counts were normalized to that usable DNA to estimate T cell fraction. Repertoire TCRs were annotated as SARS-CoV-2-specific by exact matching of V gene, CDR3 amino acid sequence and J gene to a known reactive TCR set. MIRA supplied the reference SARS-CoV-2 TCR set, which was filtered for enrichment in COVID-19-positive ImmuneCODE repertoires so that public or cross-reactive TCRs were removed. Drawing on the MIRA antigens, annotated TCRs were analysed further at the level of specific ORF or position within ORF. Depth was the summed frequency of annotated unique rearrangements, while breadth was defined as annotated unique rearrangements over total unique productive rearrangements. Group comparisons of TCR breadth used two-sided Wilcoxon rank-sum tests. Sourced from immuneACCESS, this table was stored by TCRdb with only in-frame sequences that have V and J called. A share of the clones is absent; for the studies checked, an unresolved V gene accounts for under half, and the remainder has no known explanation. That table furnishes V, J and clone size, whereas the DNA furnished D and trimming. The sample contains about 350,000 clones, 90% to 95% of them found a single time. The biggest ten clones account for about 3.8% of the sample.

In the paper's terms, the time point label means: individuals recovered from natural SARS-CoV-2 infection. The material was peripheral blood, obtained after recovery from COVID-19. The TCR sequence derives from a human donor who had recovered from COVID-19.

The CDR3 amino acid sequence is: CASSLDRGLYEQYF. The sequenced DNA is TGTGCCAGCAGTCTGGACAGGGGGCTCTACGAGCAGTACTTC. Rearrangement joined TRBV6-5 to TRBJ2-7, with TRBD1 identical over 11 junction bases. Including the terminal cysteine and phenylalanine, the CDR3 comprises 14 residues. Only the CDR3 region is kept as DNA, spanning 42 bases read in frame from base 1. V trim: 5 bases; J trim: 3 bases; unmatched bases: 3. The germline V gene sets CDR1 to MNHEY and CDR2 to SVGAGI.